The rows below give T cell receptor beta chains drawn from one sample of a study of T cell responses to AZD1222 COVID-19 vaccine. Repertoires were generated with immunoSEQ multiplex PCR, while TCRdb's copy carries only in-frame clones and drops some. The sample holds roughly 56,000 clones, over 75% seen once. The sequenced sample was peripheral blood, obtained 28 days after the second AZD1222 dose. The receptor set was obtained from an adult who received the AZD1222 COVID-19 vaccine. Each CDR3 is given with its conserved first and last residue. A D gene is named only where the DNA matches it firmly. Size is stated for part of the rows, as once, few or many counts, or as a class when the clone is expanded.

j_call d_call clone_size v_call cdr3_aa cdr3_nt
TRBJ2-7 - - TRBV7-9 CASSSTGSYEQYF TGTGCCAGCAGCTCGACAGGTTCCTACGAGCAGTACTTC
TRBJ2-7 - - TRBV19 CASSARASSYEQYF TGTGCCAGTAGTGCCAGGGCCAGCTCCTACGAGCAGTACTTC
TRBJ1-1 - - TRBV28 CASSFFLGSSEAFF TGTGCCAGCAGTTTCTTTCTGGGATCGTCTGAAGCTTTCTTT
TRBJ2-3 TRBD1 - TRBV5-4 CASKQVRFTQGDTQYF TGTGCCAGCAAACAGGTGAGATTTACACAGGGGGATACGCAGTATTTT
TRBJ2-2 - - TRBV6-5 CASSYAYTGELFF TGTGCCAGCAGTTACGCTTACACCGGGGAGCTGTTTTTT
TRBJ2-7 - - TRBV7-3 CASSSTQPDSYEQYF TGTGCCAGCAGCTCAACGCAACCCGACAGCTACGAGCAGTACTTC
TRBJ2-7 TRBD1 few TRBV25-1 CASSDFRTGGDEQYF TGTGCCAGCAGTGATTTTAGAACAGGGGGCGACGAGCAGTACTTC
TRBJ1-2 - - TRBV27 CASLGGGAGANYGYTF TGTGCCAGCCTCGGAGGCGGGGCTGGGGCTAACTATGGCTACACCTTC
TRBJ2-1 - - TRBV3-1/TRBV3-2 CASSMGRNEQFF TGTGCCAGCAGTATGGGGAGAAATGAGCAGTTCTTC
TRBJ2-6 TRBD1 - TRBV14 CASSRTLQGAGANVLTF TGTGCCAGCAGCCGAACCTTACAGGGGGCTGGGGCCAACGTCCTGACTTTC
TRBJ2-5 - - TRBV27 CASSLSRPQETQYF TGTGCCAGCAGTTTGTCAAGACCCCAAGAGACCCAGTACTTC
TRBJ1-1 TRBD1 - TRBV2 CASMVGGKTEAFF TGTGCCAGCATGGTAGGGGGCAAAACTGAAGCTTTCTTT
TRBJ2-7 - once TRBV5-4 CASSFGTGNYEQYF TGTGCCAGCAGCTTTGGGACGGGCAACTACGAGCAGTACTTC
TRBJ2-3 - - TRBV7-9 CASSLGGATDTQYF TGTGCCAGCAGCTTAGGGGGGGCAACAGATACGCAGTATTTT
TRBJ1-6 - - TRBV28 CASSLEGTSQYNSPLHF TGTGCCAGCAGTCTCGAGGGGACTTCTCAGTATAATTCACCCCTCCACTTT
TRBJ2-5 TRBD1 - TRBV11-2 CASSTGTGTGETQYF TGTGCCAGCAGCACAGGGACAGGGACGGGAGAGACCCAGTACTTC
TRBJ1-4 - - TRBV6-1 CASSDGGAPNEKLFF TGTGCCAGCAGTGACGGAGGGGCTCCAAATGAAAAACTGTTTTTT
TRBJ2-7 - - TRBV18 CASSPTDYEQYF TGTGCCAGCTCACCGACCGACTACGAGCAGTACTTC
TRBJ2-7 - once TRBV5-1 CASSVLQGSKEQYF TGCGCCAGCAGCGTGTTACAGGGCTCTAAGGAACAGTACTTC
TRBJ2-2 TRBD1 - TRBV6-2/TRBV6-3 CASSLGQGRNTGELFF TGTGCCAGCAGCCTGGGACAGGGCAGGAACACCGGGGAGCTGTTTTTT
TRBJ1-2 - - TRBV5-4 CASSARGGYGYTF TGTGCCAGCAGCGCCAGGGGTGGCTATGGCTACACCTTC
TRBJ1-2 - - TRBV27 CASSFGTTYGYTF TGTGCCAGCAGTTTCGGGACAACCTATGGCTACACCTTC
TRBJ1-6 - - TRBV28 CASSSRQNSPLHF TGTGCCAGCAGTTCCCGACAGAATTCACCCCTCCACTTT
TRBJ2-5 TRBD2 - TRBV18 CASSPGLAGLGQETQYF TGTGCCAGCTCACCGGGACTAGCGGGACTGGGGCAAGAGACCCAGTACTTC
TRBJ2-7 TRBD2 - TRBV10-2 CASSESLLAGIYEQYF TGCGCCAGCAGTGAGTCTTTACTAGCGGGAATCTACGAGCAGTACTTC
TRBJ1-1 TRBD1 - TRBV14 CASRPSGQGTEAFF TGTGCCAGCAGACCCTCGGGACAGGGAACTGAAGCTTTCTTT
TRBJ2-7 TRBD1 - TRBV7-2 CASSLIGTGVKYEQYF TGTGCCAGCAGCTTAATTGGGACAGGCGTCAAATACGAGCAGTACTTC
TRBJ2-7 TRBD2 - TRBV10-2 CASSEGLAGAHSYEQYF TGCGCCAGCAGTGAGGGGTTAGCGGGAGCGCACTCCTACGAGCAGTACTTC